The T cell receptor beta chain described here comes from a study of blood T cell repertoires in COVID-19. Overall study context: The origin of the acute and convalescent COVID-19 samples was the United States, Italy and Spain. PBMCs, B-cell-depleted T cells, or T cells were the source of the cDNA or gDNA that made up the material.

How the authors handled the data: The assay estimated nucleated cells by amplifying reference gene primers. TCRdb's copy holds only in-frame clones and misses some; the assay was immunoSEQ multiplex PCR. The V and J calls and clone size come from that table; D and trimming were worked out from the DNA. The sample records around 40,000 clones, over 70% being singletons. The CDR3 consists of 15 residues. CDR1 and CDR2 from the germline V gene are KGHSH and LQKENI. Unmatched junction bases numbered 4, after V lost 2 bases and J lost 4 bases. The V gene is TRBV18, the J gene TRBJ2-1; 8 bases line up with TRBD2. Sequencing was done on a sample of peripheral blood. This TCR came from a man over 45 with active or convalescent COVID-19. Here the CDR3 DNA reads TGTGCCAGCTCACCATACGGGGGGGAATACAATGAGCAGTTCTTC. Its protein is CASSPYGGEYNEQFF.